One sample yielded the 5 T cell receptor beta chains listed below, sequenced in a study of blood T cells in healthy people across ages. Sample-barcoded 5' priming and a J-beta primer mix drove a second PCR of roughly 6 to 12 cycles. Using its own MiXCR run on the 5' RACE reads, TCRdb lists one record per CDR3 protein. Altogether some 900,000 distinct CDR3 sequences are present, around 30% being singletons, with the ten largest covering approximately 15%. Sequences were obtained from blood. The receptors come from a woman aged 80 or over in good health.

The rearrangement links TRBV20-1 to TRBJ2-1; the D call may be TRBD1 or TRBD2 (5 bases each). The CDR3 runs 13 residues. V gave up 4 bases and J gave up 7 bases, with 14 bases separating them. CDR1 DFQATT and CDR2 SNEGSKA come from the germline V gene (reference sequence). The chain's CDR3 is CSANLVGVNEQFF. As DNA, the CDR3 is TGCAGTGCTAATCTAGTGGGGGTAAATGAGCAGTTCTTC.

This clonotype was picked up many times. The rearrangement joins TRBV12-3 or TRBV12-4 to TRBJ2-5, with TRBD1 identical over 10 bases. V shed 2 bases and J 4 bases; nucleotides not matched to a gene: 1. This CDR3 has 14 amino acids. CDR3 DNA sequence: TGTGCCAGCAGTTTAAGACAGGGGGCAGAGACCCAGTACTTC. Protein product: CASSLRQGAETQYF.

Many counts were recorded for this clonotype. The CDR3 reads CASSLVGVGPPLSYEQYF. The CDR3 DNA sequence: TGTGCCAGCAGCTTAGTGGGTGTGGGTCCCCCACTCTCCTACGAGCAGTACTTC. This chain uses TRBV11-2 with TRBJ2-7, with D uncertain. The germline V and J ends were trimmed by 1 base and 0 bases, with 19 bases remaining between them. The CDR3 has 18 residues. From germline, CDR1 is SGHAT and CDR2 FQNNGV.

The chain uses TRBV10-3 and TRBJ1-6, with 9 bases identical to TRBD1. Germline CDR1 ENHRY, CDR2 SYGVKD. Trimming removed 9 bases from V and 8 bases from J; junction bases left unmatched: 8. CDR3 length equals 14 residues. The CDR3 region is CAISSGQGDSPLHF. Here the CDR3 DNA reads TGTGCCATTTCCTCGGGACAGGGCGATTCACCCCTCCACTTT.

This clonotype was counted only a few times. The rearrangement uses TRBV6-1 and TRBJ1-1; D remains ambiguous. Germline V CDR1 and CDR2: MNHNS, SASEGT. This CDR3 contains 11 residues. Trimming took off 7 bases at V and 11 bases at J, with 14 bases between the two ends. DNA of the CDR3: TGTGCCAGCACGTGGACCCCCCTTGCTTTCTTT. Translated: CASTWTPLAFF.